The T cell receptor beta chain described here comes from a study of blood T cells in healthy people across ages. The germline gives CDR1 KGHDR, CDR2 SFDVKD. V shed 9 bases and J 0 bases; nucleotides not matched to a gene: 1. CDR3 length equals 13 residues. This clonotype was counted only a few times. A J-beta primer mix and a sample-barcoded 5' primer were used in a second PCR of roughly 6 to 11 cycles. Using its own MiXCR run on the 5' RACE reads, TCRdb lists one record per CDR3 protein. The repertoire includes some 890,000 distinct CDR3 sequences, almost 30% of them detected once, and roughly a tenth sits in the top ten. These data were likewise used in another study, on T cells of mothers and their children. That source adds: Sample barcodes and 2-4 random nucleotides were added by the M1S primer of the second PCR. Within related and unrelated pairs, thymic selection shapes TCR recombination output in a similar way. Related mother-child pairs showed slightly, non-significantly higher overlap than unrelated pairs.

The chain has TRBV24-1 and TRBJ2-1; 7 bases map to TRBD1. The receptor was derived from a woman aged 40 to 50 in good health. Sequencing used blood. This CDR3 is CATGDSSYNEQFF. CDR3 DNA sequence: TGTGCCACCGGGGACAGCTCCTACAATGAGCAGTTCTTC.